The 2 T cell receptor beta chains listed next were all sequenced from one sample in a study of blood T cell repertoires in COVID-19. TCRdb's copy holds only in-frame clones and misses some; the assay was immunoSEQ multiplex PCR. The sample has fewer than 120,000 clones; 72% are singletons. Sequenced input: peripheral blood. Receptors were obtained from a woman aged 60-75 years with acute or convalescent COVID-19.

The V and J genes are TRBV5-1 and TRBJ2-7; D is perhaps TRBD1 (5 bases). Trimming removed 1 base from V and 5 bases from J, with 13 bases in between. CDR1 SGHRS and CDR2 YFSETQ come from the germline V gene. This CDR3 is 14 amino acids long. CDR3 nucleotide sequence: TGCGCCAGCAGCTTGACGCATGCAGGGAACGAGCAGTACTTC. This encodes CASSLTHAGNEQYF.

This clone was picked up a small number of times. The CDR3 nucleotides are TGCGCCAGCAGCCAAGAGCCGGGACTCCTTGACTACGAGCAGTACTTC. Amino acid sequence: CASSQEPGLLDYEQYF. The chain recombines TRBV4-1 with TRBJ2-7; TRBD2 might be the D (6 bases). The CDR3 is 16 residues long. The V end lost 0 bases, the J end lost 3 bases, and 15 bases lay between the germline ends. Germline V gene lookup returns CDR1 MGHRA and CDR2 YSYEKL.